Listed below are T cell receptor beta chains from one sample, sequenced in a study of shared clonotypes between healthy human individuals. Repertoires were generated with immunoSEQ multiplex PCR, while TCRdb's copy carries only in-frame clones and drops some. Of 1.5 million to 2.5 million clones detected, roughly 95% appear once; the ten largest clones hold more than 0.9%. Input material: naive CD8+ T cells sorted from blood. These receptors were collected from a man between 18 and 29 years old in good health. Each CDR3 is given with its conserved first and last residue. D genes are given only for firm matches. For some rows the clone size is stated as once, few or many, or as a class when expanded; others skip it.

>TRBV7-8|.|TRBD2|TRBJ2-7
CASSPRGLAGGHYEQYF
TGTGCCAGCAGCCCGAGGGGACTAGCGGGAGGCCATTACGAGCAGTACTTC
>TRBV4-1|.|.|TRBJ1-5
CASSQGDGNQPQHF
TGCGCCAGCAGCCAGGGGGACGGCAATCAGCCCCAGCATTTT
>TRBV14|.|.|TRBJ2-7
CASSQGDEQYF
TGTGCCAGCAGCCAAGGAGACGAGCAGTACTTC
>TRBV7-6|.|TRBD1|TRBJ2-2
CASSLVAGGGNPNTGELFF
TGTGCCAGCAGCTTAGTTGCAGGGGGCGGAAATCCGAACACCGGGGAGCTGTTTTTT
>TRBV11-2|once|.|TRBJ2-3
CAGGGPGDTQYF
TGTGCCGGGGGGGGCCCCGGAGATACGCAGTATTTT
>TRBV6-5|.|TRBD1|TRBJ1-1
CASSYSGTGGNTEAFF
TGTGCCAGCAGTTACTCGGGGACAGGGGGGAACACTGAAGCTTTCTTT
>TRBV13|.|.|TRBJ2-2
CASSLGEANTGELFF
TGTGCCAGCAGCTTAGGGGAGGCTAACACCGGGGAGCTGTTTTTT
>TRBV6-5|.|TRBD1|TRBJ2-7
CASSYSPDRVVEQYF
TGTGCCAGCAGTTACTCACCGGACAGGGTTGTCGAGCAGTACTTC
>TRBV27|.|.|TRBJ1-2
CASSLKAGNPNGYTF
TGTGCCAGCAGTTTAAAGGCAGGGAATCCAAATGGCTACACCTTC
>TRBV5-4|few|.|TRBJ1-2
CASSTWTATNYGYTF
TGTGCCAGCAGCACCTGGACAGCAACTAACTATGGCTACACCTTC
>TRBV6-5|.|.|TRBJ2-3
CASSSSVRPYTDTQYF
TGTGCCAGCAGTTCCTCCGTGCGACCTTACACAGATACGCAGTATTTT
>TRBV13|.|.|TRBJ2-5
CASSFSRGLVTQYF
TGTGCCAGCAGCTTCTCCCGAGGTTTGGTAACCCAGTACTTC
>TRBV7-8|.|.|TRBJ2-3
CASSLDPADTQYF
TGTGCCAGCAGCTTAGATCCCGCAGATACGCAGTATTTT
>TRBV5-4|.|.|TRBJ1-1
CASSFGGGNTEAFF
TGTGCCAGCAGCTTCGGCGGAGGGAACACTGAAGCTTTCTTT
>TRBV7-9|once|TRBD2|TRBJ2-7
CASSPRTSGTYEQYF
TGTGCCAGCAGCCCTCGGACTAGCGGCACCTACGAGCAGTACTTC
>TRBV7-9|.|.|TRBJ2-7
CASSSDSAYEQYF
TGTGCCAGCAGCTCTGACTCCGCCTACGAGCAGTACTTC
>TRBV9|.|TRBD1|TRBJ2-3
CASSAGQGLDTQYF
TGTGCCAGCAGCGCAGGACAGGGTCTGGATACGCAGTATTTT
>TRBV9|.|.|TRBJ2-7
CASSVEGLLVSEQYF
TGTGCCAGCAGCGTAGAGGGACTCCTAGTCTCCGAGCAGTACTTC
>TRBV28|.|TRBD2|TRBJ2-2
CATLLRLAGRQGGELFF
TGTGCCACCTTACTACGACTAGCGGGTCGTCAGGGTGGGGAGCTGTTTTTT
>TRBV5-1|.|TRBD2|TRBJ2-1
CASSALWGAGVIYNEQFF
TGCGCCAGCAGCGCCCTTTGGGGAGCGGGAGTTATCTACAATGAGCAGTTCTTC
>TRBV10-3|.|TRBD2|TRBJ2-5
CAISELAGVVETQYF
TGTGCCATCAGTGAGCTCGCGGGAGTCGTAGAGACCCAGTACTTC
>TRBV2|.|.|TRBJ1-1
CASSEAPRIKTEAFF
TGTGCCAGCAGTGAAGCGCCTCGGATCAAAACTGAAGCTTTCTTT
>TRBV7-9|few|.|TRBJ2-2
CASSLAHGELFF
TGTGCCAGCAGCTTAGCACACGGGGAGCTGTTTTTT
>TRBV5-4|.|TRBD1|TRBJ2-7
CASSPASGGYEQYF
TGTGCCAGCAGCCCCGCTTCAGGGGGCTACGAGCAGTACTTC
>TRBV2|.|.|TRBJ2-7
CASSVNRAPEQYF
TGTGCCAGCAGTGTCAACAGGGCCCCCGAGCAGTACTTC
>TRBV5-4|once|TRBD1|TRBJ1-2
CASSSGGTGGLANYGYTF
TGTGCCAGCAGCTCTGGGGGGACAGGGGGCCTAGCTAACTATGGCTACACCTTC
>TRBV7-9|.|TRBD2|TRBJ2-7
CASSSPSGGRPEQYF
TGTGCCAGCAGCTCCCCCAGCGGGGGGCGACCCGAGCAGTACTTC
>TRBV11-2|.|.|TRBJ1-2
CASSLDPGSYGYTF
TGTGCCAGCAGCTTAGATCCGGGTAGCTATGGCTACACCTTC